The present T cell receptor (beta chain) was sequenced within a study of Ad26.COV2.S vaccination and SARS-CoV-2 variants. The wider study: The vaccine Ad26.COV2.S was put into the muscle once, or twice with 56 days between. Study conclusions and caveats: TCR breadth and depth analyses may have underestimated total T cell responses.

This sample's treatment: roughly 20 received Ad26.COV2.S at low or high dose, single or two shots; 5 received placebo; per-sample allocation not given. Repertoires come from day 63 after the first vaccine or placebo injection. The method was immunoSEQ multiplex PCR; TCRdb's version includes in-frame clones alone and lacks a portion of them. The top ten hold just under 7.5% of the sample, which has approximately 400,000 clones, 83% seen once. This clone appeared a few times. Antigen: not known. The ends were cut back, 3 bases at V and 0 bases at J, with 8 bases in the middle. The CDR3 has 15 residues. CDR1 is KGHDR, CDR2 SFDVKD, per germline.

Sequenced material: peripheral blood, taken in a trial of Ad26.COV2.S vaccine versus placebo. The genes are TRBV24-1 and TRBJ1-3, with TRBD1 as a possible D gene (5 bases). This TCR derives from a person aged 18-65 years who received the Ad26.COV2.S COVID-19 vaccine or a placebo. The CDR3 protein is CATSDPTVSGNTIYF. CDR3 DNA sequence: TGTGCCACCAGTGATCCGACAGTCTCTGGAAACACCATATATTTT.